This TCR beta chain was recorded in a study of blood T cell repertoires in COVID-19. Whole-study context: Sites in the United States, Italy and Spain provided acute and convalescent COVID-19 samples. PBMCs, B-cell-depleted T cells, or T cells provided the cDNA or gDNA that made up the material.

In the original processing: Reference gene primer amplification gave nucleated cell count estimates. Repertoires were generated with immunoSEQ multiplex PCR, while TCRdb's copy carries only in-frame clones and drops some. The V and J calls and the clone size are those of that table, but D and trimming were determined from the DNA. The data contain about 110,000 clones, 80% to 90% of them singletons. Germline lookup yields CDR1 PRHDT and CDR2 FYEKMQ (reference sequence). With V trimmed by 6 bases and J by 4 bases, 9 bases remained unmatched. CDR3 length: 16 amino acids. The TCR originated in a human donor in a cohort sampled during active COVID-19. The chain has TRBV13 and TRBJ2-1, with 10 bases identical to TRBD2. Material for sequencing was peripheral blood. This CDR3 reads CASRLPPGLAYNEQFF. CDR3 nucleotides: TGTGCCAGCAGACTCCCGCCGGGACTAGCGTACAATGAGCAGTTCTTC. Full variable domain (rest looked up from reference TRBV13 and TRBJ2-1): AAGVIQSPRHLIKEKRETATLKCYPIPRHDTVYWYQQGPGQDPQFLISFYEKMQSDKGSIPDRFSAQQFSDYHSELNMSSLELGDSALYFCASRLPPGLAYNEQFFGPGTRLTVL.